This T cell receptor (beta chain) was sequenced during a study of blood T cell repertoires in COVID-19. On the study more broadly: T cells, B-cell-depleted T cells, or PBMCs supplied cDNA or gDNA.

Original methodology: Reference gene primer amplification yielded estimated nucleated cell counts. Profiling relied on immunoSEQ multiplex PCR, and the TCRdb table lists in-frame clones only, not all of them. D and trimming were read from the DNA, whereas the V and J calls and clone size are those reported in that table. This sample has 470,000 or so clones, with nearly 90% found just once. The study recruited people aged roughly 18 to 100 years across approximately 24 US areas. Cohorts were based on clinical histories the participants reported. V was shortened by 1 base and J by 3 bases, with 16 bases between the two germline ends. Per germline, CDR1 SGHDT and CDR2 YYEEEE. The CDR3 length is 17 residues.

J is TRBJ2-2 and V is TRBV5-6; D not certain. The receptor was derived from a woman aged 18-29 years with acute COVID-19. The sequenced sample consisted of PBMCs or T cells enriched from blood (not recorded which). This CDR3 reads CASSLITRSQDTGELFF. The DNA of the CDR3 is TGTGCCAGCAGCTTGATCACCCGCAGTCAGGACACCGGGGAGCTGTTTTTT. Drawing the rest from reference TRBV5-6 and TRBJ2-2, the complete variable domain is DAGVTQSPTHLIKTRGQQVTLRCSPKSGHDTVSWYQQALGQGPQFIFQYYEEEERQRGNFPDRFSGHQFPNYSSELNVNALLLGDSALYLCASSLITRSQDTGELFFGEGSRLTVL.